The 14 T cell receptor beta chains below come from one sample, sequenced in a study of T cells expressing NK-cell markers. TCRdb reanalyzed the 5' RACE reads, giving one entry per CDR3 protein sequence and no DNA. In all, the sample yields 500,000 to 700,000 distinct CDR3 sequences. Material: blood T cells: a sorted CD56 or NKG2C T cell subset, CD4+ or CD8+ T cells, or bulk PBMC T cells (not recorded which). Receptors originate from a man aged 18 to 30 in good health.

The rearrangement uses TRBV19 and TRBJ2-1. The CDR3 totals 12 residues. CDR1 is LNHDA, CDR2 SQIVND, per germline (reference sequence). The CDR3 protein is CASSLAELQQFF. The variable domain in full, with the rest retrieved from reference TRBV19 and TRBJ2-1, is DGGITQSPKYLFRKEGQNVTLSCEQNLNHDAMYWYRQDPGQGLRLIYYSQIVNDFQKGDIAEGYSVSREKKESFPLTVTSAQKNPTAFYLCASSLAELQQFFGPGTRLTVL.

V gene TRBV10-3 combines with J gene TRBJ2-3; TCRdb's D gene call, TRBD1, goes unchecked for lack of DNA. This CDR3 spans 15 amino acids. Germline V CDR1 and CDR2: ENHRY, SYGVKD. CDR3 loop: CAISEETGATDTQYF.

The genes are TRBV11-2 and TRBJ2-5. CDR1 SGHAT and CDR2 FQNNGV come from the germline V gene. The CDR3 length is 13 residues. The CDR3 is CASSLDSGRTQYF.

The rearrangement joins TRBV7-6 to TRBJ2-2; the D gene TCRdb calls, TRBD2, cannot be checked with no DNA. The CDR3 is 15 residues long. CDR1 is SGHVS and CDR2 is FNYEAQ in the germline V gene. The CDR3: CASSPRGLGYGELFF.

The chain uses TRBV5-1 and TRBJ2-1. From germline, CDR1 is SGHRS and CDR2 YFSETQ. The CDR3 extends over 15 amino acids. CDR3: CASSLDLGATNEQFF.

The CDR3 sequence: CASSNRDHPGEKLFF. This chain uses TRBV6-1 with TRBJ1-4; the TCRdb D gene call, TRBD1, has no DNA to confirm it. The germline V gene has CDR1 MNHNS and CDR2 SASEGT. This CDR3 is 15 amino acids long.

The chain joins TRBV6-5 to TRBJ2-4; absent DNA, TCRdb's TRBD1 call cannot be checked. CDR3 length: 14 residues. Germline loops: CDR1 MNHEY, CDR2 SVGAGI. The CDR3 region is CASSYGGIGNIQYF.

The J gene is TRBJ2-1, the V gene TRBV6-5; TCRdb lists TRBD2, though no DNA is available to test this call. CDR3 length: 11 residues. Germline V CDR1 and CDR2: MNHEY, SVGAGI. This chain's CDR3 is CASLAGGEQFF.

The CDR3 spells CSAPRGREQGGTEAFF. The gene calls are TRBV29-1 and TRBJ1-1; the TRBD1 assignment by TCRdb is unverifiable without DNA. Germline V gene data show CDR1 as SQVTM and CDR2 as ANQGSEA. This CDR3 is built from 16 residues.

The gene calls are TRBV6-1 and TRBJ2-1; the D call from TCRdb, TRBD2, cannot be confirmed without DNA. The CDR3 covers 13 residues. The germline gives CDR1 MNHNS, CDR2 SASEGT. CDR3 sequence: CASGGGRSNEQFF.

This chain joins TRBV10-3 and TRBJ2-7. Looked up from germline, CDR1 is ENHRY and CDR2 is SYGVKD. The CDR3 runs to 13 residues. The CDR3 here is CAIIKDGSYEQYF.

This CDR3 reads CASSLGQTGRINYEQFF. V is TRBV5-5 and J is TRBJ2-1; no DNA is available, so the TRBD1 call from TCRdb remains unchecked. CDR3 length equals 17 residues. The germline CDR1 and CDR2 sequences are SGHKS and YYEKEE (reference sequence). Full variable domain (rest looked up from reference TRBV5-5 and TRBJ2-1): DAGVTQSPTHLIKTRGQQVTLRCSPISGHKSVSWYQQVLGQGPQFIFQYYEKEERGRGNFPDRFSARQFPNYSSELNVNALLLGDSALYLCASSLGQTGRINYEQFFGPGTRLTVL.

The rearrangement joins TRBV6-2 or TRBV6-3 to TRBJ1-1; TCRdb's assignment of TRBD1 cannot be checked, as there is no DNA. This CDR3 is built from 13 residues. Germline V gene lookup returns CDR1 MNHEY and CDR2 SVGEGT. The CDR3 region is CASGTGIGTEAFF.

This chain connects TRBV20-1 to TRBJ2-7; TCRdb's assignment of TRBD2 cannot be checked, as there is no DNA. The CDR3 has 14 residues. Germline CDR1 and CDR2: DFQATT and SNEGSKA (reference sequence). The CDR3 spells CSATKLAGVELQYF.